Listed here are 27 T cell receptor beta chains from one sample, sequenced in a study of tumor-infiltrating lymphocytes in oesophageal squamous cell carcinoma. TCRdb reanalysed the PCR reads using MiXCR and keeps one entry per CDR3 protein. The repertoire holds more than 3,000 distinct CDR3 sequences, with roughly a fifth as singletons. Sequenced: normal esophageal tissue next to the tumor. These receptors came from a male donor with esophageal squamous cell carcinoma.

Comments on this clonotype: The CDR3 does not close with the conserved phenylalanine or tryptophan, likely indicating a read error. The DNA is left out, because the CDR3 cannot be placed on it with certainty; the CDR3 is given as TCRdb lists it. This rearrangement joins TRBV7-6 to TRBJ2-3; the table calls TRBD1, which could not be checked here. Inclusive of both ends, the CDR3 amounts to 16 amino acids. Germline CDR1 is SGHVS and CDR2 is FNYEAQ. CDR3 loop: CASSLGTGQETQYFGP.

By share, this clonotype counts as medium-sized (0.01 to 0.1%). The chain carries TRBV27 and TRBJ2-1; TRBD1 matches 8 bases. This CDR3 is built from 14 residues. V shed 5 bases and J 1 base; nucleotides not matched to a gene: 1. Germline V CDR1 and CDR2: MNHEY, SMNVEV (reference sequence). CDR3 residues: CASSDRGSYNEQFF. The CDR3 DNA reads as TGTGCCAGCAGTGACAGGGGTTCCTACAATGAGCAGTTCTTC.

This clonotype counts as medium-sized (0.01 to 0.1%). The chain joins TRBV12-3 or TRBV12-4 to TRBJ2-7; D gene uncertain. V lost 3 bases and J lost 0, with 6 bases in between. The length of the CDR3 is 13 residues. The CDR3 DNA follows: TGTGCCAGCAGTTTGGTTGTCTCCTACGAGCAGTACTTC. Protein: CASSLVVSYEQYF.

This clonotype has only a few counts. The chain uses TRBV27 and TRBJ2-4; D possibly corresponds to TRBD1 (5 bases). CDR3 size: 14 residues. Germline loops: CDR1 MNHEY, CDR2 SMNVEV (reference sequence). Trimming took 3 bases from V and 6 from J, leaving 12 bases between them. The CDR3 sequence is CASSFSRRANIQYF. The CDR3 bases are TGTGCCAGCAGTTTTTCCCGCAGGGCAAACATTCAGTACTTC.

This clonotype was counted many times. This chain connects TRBV6-4 to TRBJ2-1; 8 bases fit TRBD1. V trimming: 4 bases; J trimming: 6 bases; junction bases outside the gene matches: 11. This CDR3 region has 16 residues. CDR1 MRHNA and CDR2 SNTAGT come from the germline V gene. The CDR3 coding sequence is TGTGCCAGCAGTGCCGATTCAGGGGGCGCAGGCAATGAGCAGTTCTTC. It translates to CASSADSGGAGNEQFF.

The chain combines TRBV12-3 or TRBV12-4 with TRBJ2-3; 11 nucleotides align to TRBD1. The DNA end is more similar to TRBJ2-1, so the J call may be wrong. This CDR3 has 15 residues. CDR3 sequence: CASSPLGQGVGEQFF. CDR3 DNA sequence: TGTGCCAGCAGTCCCCTGGGACAGGGGGTGGGAGAGCAGTTCTTC.

The J gene is TRBJ1-3, the V gene TRBV6-1; 7 positions agree with TRBD1. Trimming removed 5 bases from V and 0 bases from J; junction bases left unmatched: 4. CDR1 and CDR2 (germline): MNHNS, SASEGT. The CDR3 has 15 residues. The CDR3 sequence is CASSQTGTSGNTIYF. For the CDR3, the DNA is TGTGCCAGCAGTCAGACAGGGACCTCTGGAAACACCATATATTTT.

Points on this clonotype: Because the CDR3 is missing its conserved closing phenylalanine or tryptophan, this is likely a read error. V is TRBV12-3 or TRBV12-4 and J is TRBJ2-7; 10 nucleotides align to TRBD1. This CDR3 comprises 15 residues. V lost 5 bases and J lost 9; bases outside the gene matches: 13. CDR3 in amino acids: CASSGTGASTDTQYS. In DNA form, the CDR3 reads TGTGCCAGCAGTGGGACAGGGGCGAGCACAGATACGCAGTACTCC.

This clonotype was counted many times. It may be a read error: a sequence one base away is much more abundant. The J gene is TRBJ2-1, the V gene TRBV7-7; no clear D gene. Germline V lookup: CDR1 SSHAT, CDR2 FNYEAQ (reference sequence). CDR3 length: 12 amino acids. DNA of the CDR3: TGTGCTAGCAGCCCTGGTTCCGGGGAGCAGTTCTTC. Residues: CASSPGSGEQFF.

The chain links TRBV7-2 to TRBJ1-2; D ambiguous. CDR1 is SGHTA, CDR2 FQGNSA, per germline. Between the trimmed V and J ends, which lost 1 base and 6 bases, there was a span of 9 bases. The CDR3 runs 13 residues. CDR3 nucleotide sequence: TGTGCCAGCAGCTTAGTTTTTTCCGATGGCTACACCTTC. Translating it yields CASSLVFSDGYTF.

There are many counts of this clonotype. The V gene is TRBV5-6, the J gene TRBJ2-6, with D uncertain. V lost 7 bases and J 0 bases, leaving 8 bases between the germline ends. In germline, CDR1 is SGHDT, CDR2 YYEEEE. CDR3 length equals 14 residues. The CDR3 DNA reads TGTGCCAGCCTCGGGTCCTCTGGGGCCAACGTCCTGACTTTC. Amino acids: CASLGSSGANVLTF.

This clonotype has a count of ten or more. The chain has TRBV27 and TRBJ2-7, with TRBD2 matching 8 bases. The CDR3 has 15 residues. The ends lost 3 bases at V and 0 bases at J; junction bases unmatched: 4. Germline V gives CDR1 MNHEY, CDR2 SMNVEV (reference sequence). Here the CDR3 DNA reads TGTGCCAGCAGTTTCCAGCGGGGGACCTCCTACGAGCAGTACTTC. Protein product: CASSFQRGTSYEQYF.

In its sample, this clonotype was seen many times. The rearrangement uses TRBV5-6 and TRBJ2-7; the D gene is possibly TRBD1 (5 bases). Trimming shortened V by 2 bases and J by 0 bases, and 12 bases separated the two germline ends. The CDR3 length is 15 residues. Germline V gene lookup returns CDR1 SGHDT and CDR2 YYEEEE. The CDR3 coding sequence is TGTGCCAGCAGCTTAACAGGCAAGATCTCCTACGAGCAGTACTTC. Residues: CASSLTGKISYEQYF.

About this clonotype: A clone one base away is much larger, so this may be a read error. The J gene is TRBJ2-7, the V gene TRBV5-5; 10 bases agree with TRBD2. Germline V gene lookup returns CDR1 SGHKS and CDR2 YYEKEE (reference sequence). The CDR3 has 16 amino acids. The V gene end was trimmed by 4 bases and the J gene end by 7 bases; junction bases not matched to a gene: 14. The CDR3 nucleotides are TGTGCCAGCAGCGCTCCCAGCGGGGGGGCCATCAATGAGCAGTACTTC. Protein sequence: CASSAPSGGAINEQYF.

This clonotype is medium-sized in the sample. This chain connects TRBV11-3 to TRBJ2-1; D is undetermined. The germline V gene encodes CDR1 SGHNT and CDR2 YENEEA. V was pared by 6 bases and J by 0 bases, with 18 bases between. The CDR3 contains 17 residues. Here the CDR3 reads CASSSWTDASSYNEQFF. CDR3 bases: TGTGCCAGCAGTTCCTGGACGGACGCGAGCTCCTACAATGAGCAGTTCTTC.

The J gene is TRBJ2-4, the V gene TRBV12-3 or TRBV12-4, with 8 nucleotides matching TRBD1. Unmatched junction bases numbered 11, after V lost 5 bases and J lost 8 bases. The CDR3 has 15 amino acids. CDR3: CASSLRTGSLDIQYF. The CDR3 bases are TGTGCCAGCAGTCTTCGGACAGGGAGTTTGGACATTCAGTACTTC.

The chain joins TRBV29-1 to TRBJ2-3; possible D gene TRBD1, 6 bases. The last part of the DNA fits TRBJ2-7 better; the J call may be wrong. The CDR3 covers 12 residues. From germline, CDR1 is SQVTM and CDR2 ANQGSEA. The CDR3 sequence: CSSRGSYSEQYF. The CDR3 DNA follows: TGCAGCTCCAGGGGCAGCTACTCGGAGCAGTACTTC.

This clonotype came up a few times. The chain couples TRBV28 to TRBJ1-6, with D possibly TRBD1 on 6 matching bases. This CDR3 has 15 residues. Germline assignment: CDR1 MDHEN and CDR2 SYDVKM. V lost 3 bases to trimming and J lost 4 bases, with 10 bases between them. In DNA, the CDR3 is TGTGCCAGCAGTTTTCAGGGGCGATATAATTCACCCCTCCACTTT. Protein: CASSFQGRYNSPLHF. Looking up the rest from reference TRBV28 and TRBJ1-6 gives the full variable domain: DVKVTQSSRYLVKRTGEKVFLECVQDMDHENMFWYRQDPGLGLRLIYFSYDVKMKEKGDIPEGYSVSREKKERFSLILESASTNQTSMYLCASSFQGRYNSPLHFGNGTRLTVT.

This clonotype is medium-sized by share. The chain carries TRBV7-2 and TRBJ1-5; tentatively, D is TRBD1 (5 bases). Germline V gene sequence: CDR1 SGHTA, CDR2 FQGNSA. CDR3 length equals 15 residues. Trimming stripped 4 bases from V and 0 bases from J, with 10 bases between. CDR3 sequence reads: CASSSTVNSNQPQHF. DNA of the CDR3: TGTGCCAGCAGCTCGACAGTAAATAGCAATCAGCCCCAGCATTTT.

About this clonotype: The CDR3 does not end in the conserved phenylalanine or tryptophan, so this is likely a read error. The limits of the CDR3 on the DNA are not certain, so only TCRdb's listed CDR3 is given. This sequence joins TRBV11-2 and TRBJ2-5; TRBD1 is taken as the D call from the table, unchecked against the DNA. Germline V gives CDR1 SGHAT, CDR2 FQNNGV. From its first to its last residue, the CDR3 has 15 amino acids. The CDR3 sequence is CASSRQGDSPLHFGN.

Only one count was recorded for this clonotype. At one boundary the junction diverges from the germline segment, which might be a read error. The V call is TRBV7-6, the J call TRBJ2-2; 11 bases map to TRBD1. Germline-derived CDR1 and CDR2 are SGHVS and FNYEAQ. The CDR3 consists of 17 residues. The CDR3: CASSGLPGQGVPGELFF. DNA for the CDR3: TGTGCTAGCAGCGGACTCCCGGGACAGGGGGTTCCCGGGGAGCTGTTTTTT.

This clonotype rates as medium-sized. This chain connects TRBV5-6 to TRBJ2-3, with 8 bases fitting TRBD2. Germline CDR1 is SGHDT and CDR2 is YYEEEE. The CDR3 is 14 amino acids. With 1 base clipped from V and 4 bases from J, the junction kept 2 bases outside the gene matches. DNA for the CDR3: TGTGCCAGCAGCTTGCGGGGGGGCCCAGATACGCAGTATTTT. This sequence encodes CASSLRGGPDTQYF. The full variable domain, completed using reference TRBV5-6 and TRBJ2-3, is DAGVTQSPTHLIKTRGQQVTLRCSPKSGHDTVSWYQQALGQGPQFIFQYYEEEERQRGNFPDRFSGHQFPNYSSELNVNALLLGDSALYLCASSLRGGPDTQYFGPGTRLTVL.

As for this clonotype: The conserved phenylalanine or tryptophan is not found at the CDR3 terminus, so this likely reflects a read error. The limits of the CDR3 on the DNA are not certain, so only TCRdb's listed CDR3 is given. V and J are TRBV7-6 and TRBJ2-3; TRBD2, as called in the table, went unchecked against the DNA. The length of the CDR3 is 15 amino acids, counting both ends. The germline V gene encodes CDR1 SGHVS and CDR2 FNYEAQ. Here the CDR3 reads CASSLIPRETQYFGP.

Comments on this clonotype: The junction shows a germline mismatch at one end, possibly a read error. The chain recombines TRBV6-1 with TRBJ1-6, with D tentatively TRBD1 (5 bases). Per the germline V gene, CDR1 is MNHNS and CDR2 is SASEGT. This CDR3 has 15 residues. The CDR3 spells CASSTPGRQGSPLNF. CDR3 sequence (DNA): TGTGCCAGCAGTACACCGGGACGGCAAGGTTCACCCCTCAACTTT.

CDR3 nucleotide sequence: TGTGCCAGCTCAGCGCGAATTGGACAGCCTGCGACGCAGTATTTT. Its translation is CASSARIGQPATQYF. The chain recombines TRBV18 with TRBJ2-3, with a weak D call TRBD1 (6 bases). The CDR3 loop spans 15 amino acids. V was trimmed by 5 bases and J by 9 bases, leaving 21 bases between them. In germline, CDR1 is KGHSH, CDR2 LQKENI.

At least ten counts were recorded for this clonotype. This chain uses TRBV5-5 with TRBJ2-3; D is tentatively TRBD1 or TRBD2 (5 bases each). V lost 4 bases to trimming and J lost 3 bases, with 9 bases between them. This CDR3 comprises 13 residues. The germline CDR1 and CDR2 sequences are SGHKS and YYEKEE (reference sequence). CDR3 nucleotides: TGTGCCAGCAGCCCCGGGGCTACAGATACGCAGTATTTT. It is translated as CASSPGATDTQYF.

This clonotype has just a few counts. J is TRBJ2-7 and V is TRBV5-4; 14 nucleotides align to TRBD2. The CDR3 length is 16 residues. Germline V CDR1 and CDR2: SGHNT, YYREEE (reference sequence). J lost 2 bases, V lost 0 bases, and 1 base had no gene match. CDR3: CASSLGLAGGTYEQYF. For the CDR3, the DNA is TGTGCCAGCAGCTTGGGACTAGCGGGGGGGACCTACGAGCAGTACTTC.